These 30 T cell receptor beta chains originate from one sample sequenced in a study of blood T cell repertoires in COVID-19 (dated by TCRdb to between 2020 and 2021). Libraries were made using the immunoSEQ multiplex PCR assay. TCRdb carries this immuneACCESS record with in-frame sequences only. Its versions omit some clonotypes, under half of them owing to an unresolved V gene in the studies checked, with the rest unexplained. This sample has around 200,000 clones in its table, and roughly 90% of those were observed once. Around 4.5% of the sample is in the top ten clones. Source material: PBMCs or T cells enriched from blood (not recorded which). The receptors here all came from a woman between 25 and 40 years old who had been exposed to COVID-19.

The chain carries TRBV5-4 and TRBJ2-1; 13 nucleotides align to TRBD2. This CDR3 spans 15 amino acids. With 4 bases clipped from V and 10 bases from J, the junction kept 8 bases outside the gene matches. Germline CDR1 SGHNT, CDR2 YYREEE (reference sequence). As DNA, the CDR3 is TGTGCCAGCAGCACCGGGACTAGCGGGGCCTGGGAGCAGTTCTTC. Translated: CASSTGTSGAWEQFF. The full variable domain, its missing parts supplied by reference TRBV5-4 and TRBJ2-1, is ETGVTQSPTHLIKTRGQQVTLRCSSQSGHNTVSWYQQALGQGPQFIFQYYREEENGRGNFPPRFSGLQFPNYSSELNVNALELDDSALYLCASSTGTSGAWEQFFGPGTRLTVL.

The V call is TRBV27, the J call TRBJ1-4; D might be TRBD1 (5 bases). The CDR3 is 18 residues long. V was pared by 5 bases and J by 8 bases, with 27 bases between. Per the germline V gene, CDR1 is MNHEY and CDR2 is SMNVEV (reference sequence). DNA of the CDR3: TGTGCCAGCAGTCCCTGGGAAGGGACCGGCCCTGGGGGGGAAAAACTGTTTTTT. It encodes CASSPWEGTGPGGEKLFF.

The CDR3 loop is CASSGGQGITEAFF. CDR3 sequence (DNA): TGTGCCAGCAGCGGAGGACAGGGGATCACTGAAGCTTTCTTT. This chain links TRBV13 with TRBJ1-1, with 9 positions matching TRBD1. This CDR3 spans 14 amino acids. CDR1 PRHDT and CDR2 FYEKMQ come from the germline V gene (reference sequence). Losses at the gene ends were 5 bases for V and 4 bases for J; bases not matched to a gene: 5.

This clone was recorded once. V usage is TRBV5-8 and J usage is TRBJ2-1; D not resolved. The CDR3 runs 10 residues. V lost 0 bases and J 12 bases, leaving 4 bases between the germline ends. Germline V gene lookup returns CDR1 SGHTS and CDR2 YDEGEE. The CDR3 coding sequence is TGTGCCAGCAGCTTGGCCCGGCAGTTCTTC. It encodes CASSLARQFF.

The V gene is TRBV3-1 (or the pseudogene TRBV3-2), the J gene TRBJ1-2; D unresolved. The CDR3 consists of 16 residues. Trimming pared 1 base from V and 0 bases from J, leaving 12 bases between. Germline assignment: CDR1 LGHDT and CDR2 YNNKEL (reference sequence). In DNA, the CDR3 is TGTGCCAGCAGCCAAGGGGCAGGCTGGGCTAACTATGGCTACACCTTC. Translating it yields CASSQGAGWANYGYTF.

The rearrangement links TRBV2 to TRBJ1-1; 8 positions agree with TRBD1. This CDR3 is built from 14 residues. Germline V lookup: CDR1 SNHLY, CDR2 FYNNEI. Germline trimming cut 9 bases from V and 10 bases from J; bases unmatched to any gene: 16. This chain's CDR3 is CARTTGTGEWRAFF. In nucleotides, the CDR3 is TGTGCCAGGACTACCGGGACAGGAGAATGGAGAGCTTTCTTT. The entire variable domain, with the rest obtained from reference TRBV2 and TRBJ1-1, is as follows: EPEVTQTPSHQVTQMGQEVILRCVPISNHLYFYWYRQILGQKVEFLVSFYNNEISEKSEIFDDQFSVERPDGSNFTLKIRSTKLEDSAMYFCARTTGTGEWRAFFGQGTRLTVV.

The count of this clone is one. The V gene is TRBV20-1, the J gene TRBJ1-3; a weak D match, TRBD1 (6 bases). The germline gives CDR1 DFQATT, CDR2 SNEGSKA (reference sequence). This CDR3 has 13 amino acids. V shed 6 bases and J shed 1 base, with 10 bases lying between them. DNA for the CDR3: TGCAGTGCGAGTCAGGGGTCTGGAAACACCATATATTTT. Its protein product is CSASQGSGNTIYF.

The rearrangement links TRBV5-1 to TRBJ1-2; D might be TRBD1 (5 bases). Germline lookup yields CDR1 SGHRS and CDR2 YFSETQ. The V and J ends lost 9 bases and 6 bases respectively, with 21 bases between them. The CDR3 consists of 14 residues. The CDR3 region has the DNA TGCGCCACCTACAGGCACCCGGGTTTCGATGGCTACACCTTC. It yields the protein CATYRHPGFDGYTF.

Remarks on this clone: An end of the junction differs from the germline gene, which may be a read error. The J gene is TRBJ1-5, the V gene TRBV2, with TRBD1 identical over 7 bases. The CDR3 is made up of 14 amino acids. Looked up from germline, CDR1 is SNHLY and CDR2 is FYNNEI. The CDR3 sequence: CASSAGQTNHPQHF. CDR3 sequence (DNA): TGTGCCAGCAGTGCGGGACAGACCAATCATCCCCAGCATTTT.

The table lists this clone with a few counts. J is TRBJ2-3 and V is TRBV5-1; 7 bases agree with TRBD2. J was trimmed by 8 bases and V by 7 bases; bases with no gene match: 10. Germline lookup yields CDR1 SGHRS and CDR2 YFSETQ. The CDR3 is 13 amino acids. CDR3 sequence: CASWGGGGRTQYF. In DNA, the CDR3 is TGCGCCAGCTGGGGCGGCGGGGGTCGTACGCAGTATTTT.

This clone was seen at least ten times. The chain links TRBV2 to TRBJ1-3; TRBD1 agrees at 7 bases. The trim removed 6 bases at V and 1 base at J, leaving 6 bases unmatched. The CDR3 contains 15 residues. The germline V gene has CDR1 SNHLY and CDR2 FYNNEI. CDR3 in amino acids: CASRTGIFSGNTIYF. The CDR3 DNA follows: TGTGCCAGCAGGACAGGGATTTTTTCTGGAAACACCATATATTTT.

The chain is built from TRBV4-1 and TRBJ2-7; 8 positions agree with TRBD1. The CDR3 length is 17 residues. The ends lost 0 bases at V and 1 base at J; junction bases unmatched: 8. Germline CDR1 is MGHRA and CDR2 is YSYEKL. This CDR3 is CASSQDITGTGSYEQYF. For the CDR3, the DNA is TGCGCCAGCAGCCAAGACATAACCGGGACAGGATCCTACGAGCAGTACTTC.

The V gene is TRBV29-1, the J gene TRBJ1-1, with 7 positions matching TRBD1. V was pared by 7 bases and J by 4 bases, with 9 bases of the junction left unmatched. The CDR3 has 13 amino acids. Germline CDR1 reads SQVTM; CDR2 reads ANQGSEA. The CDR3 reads CSGGPAGGTEAFF. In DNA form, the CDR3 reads TGCAGCGGCGGCCCAGCAGGGGGCACTGAAGCTTTCTTT.

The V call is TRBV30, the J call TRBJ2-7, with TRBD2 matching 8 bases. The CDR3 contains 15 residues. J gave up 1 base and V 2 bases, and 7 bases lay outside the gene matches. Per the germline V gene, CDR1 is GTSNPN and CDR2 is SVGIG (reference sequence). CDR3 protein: CAWSINGGASYEQYF. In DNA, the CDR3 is TGTGCCTGGAGTATAAACGGGGGGGCTTCCTACGAGCAGTACTTC. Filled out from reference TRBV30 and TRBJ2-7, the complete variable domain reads SQTIHQWPATLVQPVGSPLSLECTVEGTSNPNLYWYRQAAGRGLQLLFYSVGIGQISSEVPQNLSASRPQDRQFILSSKKLLLSDSGFYLCAWSINGGASYEQYFGPGTRLTVT.

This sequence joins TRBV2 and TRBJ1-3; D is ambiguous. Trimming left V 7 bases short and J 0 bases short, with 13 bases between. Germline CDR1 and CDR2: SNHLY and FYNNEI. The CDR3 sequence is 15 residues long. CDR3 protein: CASIIGLSSGNTIYF. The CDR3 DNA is TGTGCCAGCATCATCGGTCTTAGCTCTGGAAACACCATATATTTT.

CDR3: CASSLGLTSGNTIYF. In DNA, the CDR3 is TGTGCCAGCAGCTTGGGGCTCACCTCTGGAAACACCATATATTTT. The V call is TRBV5-4, the J call TRBJ1-3, with unresolved D. CDR1 and CDR2 (germline): SGHNT, YYREEE (reference sequence). The CDR3 totals 15 residues. Trimming left V 0 bases short and J 0 bases short, with 7 bases between.

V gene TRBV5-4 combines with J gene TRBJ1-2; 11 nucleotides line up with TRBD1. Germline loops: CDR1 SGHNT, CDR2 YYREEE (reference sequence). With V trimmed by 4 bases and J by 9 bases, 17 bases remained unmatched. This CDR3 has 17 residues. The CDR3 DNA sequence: TGTGCCAGCAGCCTCGCTGGCAGGACAGGGGGCGCGAGGCGCTACACCTTC. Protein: CASSLAGRTGGARRYTF.

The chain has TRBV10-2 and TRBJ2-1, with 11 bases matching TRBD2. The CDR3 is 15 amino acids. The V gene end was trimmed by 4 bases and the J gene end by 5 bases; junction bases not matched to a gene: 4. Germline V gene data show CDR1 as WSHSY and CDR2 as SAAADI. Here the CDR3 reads CASSVGLAADNEQFF. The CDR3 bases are TGCGCCAGCAGTGTGGGACTAGCGGCGGACAATGAGCAGTTCTTC.

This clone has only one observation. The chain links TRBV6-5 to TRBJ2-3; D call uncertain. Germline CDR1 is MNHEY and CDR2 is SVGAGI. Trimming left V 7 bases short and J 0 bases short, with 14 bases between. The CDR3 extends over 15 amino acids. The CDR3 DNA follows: TGTGCCAGCAAGCGTGAAGTGATAAGCACAGATACGCAGTATTTT. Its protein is CASKREVISTDTQYF.

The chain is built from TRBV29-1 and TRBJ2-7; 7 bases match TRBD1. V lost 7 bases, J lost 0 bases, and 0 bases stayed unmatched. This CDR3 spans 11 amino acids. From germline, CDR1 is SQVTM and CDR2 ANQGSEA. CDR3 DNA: TGCAGCGGACAGGGCTCCTACGAGCAGTACTTC. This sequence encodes CSGQGSYEQYF.

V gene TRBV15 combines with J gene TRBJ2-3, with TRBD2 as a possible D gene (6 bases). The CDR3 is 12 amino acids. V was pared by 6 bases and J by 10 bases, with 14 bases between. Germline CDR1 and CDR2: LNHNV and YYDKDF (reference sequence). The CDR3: CATRGPGEAQYF. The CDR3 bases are TGTGCCACCAGGGGGCCCGGGGAGGCGCAGTATTTT.

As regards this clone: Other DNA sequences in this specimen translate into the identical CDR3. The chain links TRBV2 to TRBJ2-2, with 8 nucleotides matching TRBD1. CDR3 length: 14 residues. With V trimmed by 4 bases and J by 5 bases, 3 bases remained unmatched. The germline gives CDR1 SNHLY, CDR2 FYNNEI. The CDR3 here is CASSGQGATGELFF. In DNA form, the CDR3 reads TGTGCCAGCAGTGGTCAGGGGGCGACCGGGGAGCTGTTTTTT.

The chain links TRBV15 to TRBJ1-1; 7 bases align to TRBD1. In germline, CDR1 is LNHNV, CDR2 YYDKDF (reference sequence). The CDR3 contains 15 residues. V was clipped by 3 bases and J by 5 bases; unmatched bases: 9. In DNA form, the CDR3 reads TGTGCCACCAGCAGCCGACCCGGGACAGAGACTGAAGCTTTCTTT. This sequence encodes CATSSRPGTETEAFF.

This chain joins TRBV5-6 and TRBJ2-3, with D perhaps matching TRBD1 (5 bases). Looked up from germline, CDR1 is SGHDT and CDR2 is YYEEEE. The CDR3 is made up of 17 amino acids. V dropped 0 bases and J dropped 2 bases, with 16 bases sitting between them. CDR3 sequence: CASSLEGVREYTDTQYF. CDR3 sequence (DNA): TGTGCCAGCAGCTTGGAAGGCGTCAGGGAATACACAGATACGCAGTATTTT.

The CDR3 DNA reads as TGCGCCAGCAGCTTGGACTATGATACGCAGTATTTT. This codes for CASSLDYDTQYF. The chain has TRBV5-1 and TRBJ2-3; no definite D call. The CDR3 consists of 12 residues. The V gene lost 0 bases and the J gene lost 6 bases, with 5 bases spanning the gap. Germline CDR1 reads SGHRS; CDR2 reads YFSETQ.

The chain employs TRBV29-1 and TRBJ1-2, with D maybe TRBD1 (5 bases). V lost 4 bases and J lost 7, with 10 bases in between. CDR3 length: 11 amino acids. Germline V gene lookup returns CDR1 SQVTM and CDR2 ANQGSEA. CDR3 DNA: TGCAGCGTTGCCCAGGGTGGTGGCTACACCTTC. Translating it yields CSVAQGGGYTF.

CDR3 bases: TGTGCCACCACGACAGGGATTAATTCACCCCTCCACTTT. Translating gives CATTTGINSPLHF. This chain links TRBV2 with TRBJ1-6, with 7 bases aligning to TRBD1. CDR3 size: 13 residues. V shed 10 bases and J 6 bases; nucleotides not matched to a gene: 6. Germline V gene lookup returns CDR1 SNHLY and CDR2 FYNNEI. Drawing the rest from reference TRBV2 and TRBJ1-6, the complete variable domain is EPEVTQTPSHQVTQMGQEVILRCVPISNHLYFYWYRQILGQKVEFLVSFYNNEISEKSEIFDDQFSVERPDGSNFTLKIRSTKLEDSAMYFCATTTGINSPLHFGNGTRLTVT.

In DNA, the CDR3 is TGCGCCAGCAGCCCCCGAACGCGTTCCTACGAGCAGTACTTC. It specifies CASSPRTRSYEQYF. This chain links TRBV5-1 with TRBJ2-7; D is ambiguous. The CDR3 has 14 amino acids. Germline V lookup: CDR1 SGHRS, CDR2 YFSETQ. The V end lost 4 bases, the J end lost 1 base, and 12 bases lay between the germline ends.

CDR3 amino acids: CATSDSGQERQYF. The CDR3 coding sequence is TGTGCCACCAGTGACTCAGGACAGGAAAGGCAGTACTTC. V and J are TRBV24-1 and TRBJ2-7; 7 bases line up with TRBD1. The CDR3 is made up of 13 amino acids. Germline assignment: CDR1 KGHDR and CDR2 SFDVKD. J lost 9 bases, V lost 4 bases, and 8 bases had no gene match.

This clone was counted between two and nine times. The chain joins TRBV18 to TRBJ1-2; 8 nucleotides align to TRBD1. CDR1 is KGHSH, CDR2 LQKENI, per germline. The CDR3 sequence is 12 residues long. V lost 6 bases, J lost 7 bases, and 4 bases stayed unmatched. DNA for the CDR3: TGTGCCAGCTCGGACAGGGAAGCTGGCTACACCTTC. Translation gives CASSDREAGYTF.